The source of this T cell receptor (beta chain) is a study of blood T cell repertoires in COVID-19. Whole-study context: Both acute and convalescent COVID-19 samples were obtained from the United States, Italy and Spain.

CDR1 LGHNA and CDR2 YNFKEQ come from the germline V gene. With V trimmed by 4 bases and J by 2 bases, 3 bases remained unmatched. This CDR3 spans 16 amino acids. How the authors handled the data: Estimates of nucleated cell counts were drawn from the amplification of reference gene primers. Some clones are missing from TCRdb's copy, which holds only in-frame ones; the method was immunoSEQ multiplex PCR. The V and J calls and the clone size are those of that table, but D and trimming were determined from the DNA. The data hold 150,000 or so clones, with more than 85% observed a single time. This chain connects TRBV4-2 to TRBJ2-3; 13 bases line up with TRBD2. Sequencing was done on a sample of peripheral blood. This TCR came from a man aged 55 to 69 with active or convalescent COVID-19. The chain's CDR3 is CASSRGLAGNTDTQYF. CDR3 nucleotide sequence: TGTGCCAGCAGCCGGGGACTAGCGGGAAACACAGATACGCAGTATTTT.